A single sample gave rise to the 18 T cell receptor beta chains below, sequenced in a study of blood T cell repertoires in COVID-19. Sequenced by immunoSEQ multiplex PCR; TCRdb stores in-frame clones only, minus some. The sample has some 35,000 clones; approximately 86% are singletons. Material for sequencing was peripheral blood. Receptors were obtained from a man between 70 and 80 years old with acute or convalescent COVID-19.

The rearrangement links TRBV5-4 to TRBJ1-2; D is unclear. Germline assignment: CDR1 SGHNT and CDR2 YYREEE (reference sequence). CDR3 length: 15 residues. The V gene lost 3 bases and the J gene lost 0 bases, with 12 bases spanning the gap. The CDR3 region is CASSSPRGANYGYTF. In nucleotides, the CDR3 is TGTGCCAGCAGCTCCCCGAGAGGAGCTAACTATGGCTACACCTTC.

V and J are TRBV18 and TRBJ1-4; 7 positions match TRBD1. The CDR3 covers 16 residues. Germline loops: CDR1 KGHSH, CDR2 LQKENI. V shed 1 base, J shed 2 bases, and the junction held 4 bases outside the gene matches. CDR3 coding DNA: TGTGCCAGCTCACCACAGGGGGCGCGGACTAATGAAAAACTGTTTTTT. It translates to CASSPQGARTNEKLFF.

The rearrangement links TRBV3-1 (or the pseudogene TRBV3-2) to TRBJ1-2; TRBD1 matches 12 bases. V gave up 3 bases and J gave up 4 bases; unmatched junction bases: 6. Germline lookup yields CDR1 LGHDT and CDR2 YNNKEL (reference sequence). This CDR3 has 16 residues. CDR3 amino acids: CASSHPGTGGAYGYTF. The CDR3 DNA reads TGTGCCAGCAGCCACCCCGGGACAGGGGGCGCCTATGGCTACACCTTC.

This chain links TRBV7-2 with TRBJ2-1; D is unclear. The CDR3 sequence is 15 residues long. V was pared by 4 bases and J by 0 bases, with 10 bases between. The V gene's germline CDR1 is SGHTA and CDR2 FQGNSA. The CDR3 nucleotides read TGTGCCAGCAGCTCCACAGCCTCCTCCTACAATGAGCAGTTCTTC. Encoded protein: CASSSTASSYNEQFF.

The rearrangement links TRBV3-1 (or the pseudogene TRBV3-2) to TRBJ2-7, with 12 bases that match TRBD2. Looked up from germline, CDR1 is LGHDT and CDR2 is YNNKEL (reference sequence). With 0 bases clipped from V and 9 bases from J, the junction kept 9 bases outside the gene matches. The CDR3 loop spans 16 amino acids. In nucleotides, the CDR3 is TGTGCCAGCAGCCAAGACCCTAGCGGGAGGGGAACAGGGCAGTACTTC. Amino acids: CASSQDPSGRGTGQYF.

The chain recombines TRBV15 with TRBJ2-1, with TRBD1 matching over 8 bases. Germline CDR1 and CDR2: LNHNV and YYDKDF (reference sequence). The V segment lost 4 bases and the J segment 8 bases; nucleotides outside the gene matches: 10. This CDR3 has 15 amino acids. CDR3: CATSTLTGEIDEQFF. CDR3 in DNA: TGTGCCACCAGCACTTTGACAGGGGAGATAGATGAGCAGTTCTTC.

There are a few counts of this clone. The chain employs TRBV7-3 and TRBJ1-1; D not certain. This CDR3 has 14 residues. Germline values: CDR1 SGHTA, CDR2 FQGTGA. Trimming took off 2 bases at V and 1 base at J, with 8 bases between the two ends. In DNA form, the CDR3 reads TGTGCCAGCAGCTTAGGACGGGGGAACACTGAAGCTTTCTTT. It codes for CASSLGRGNTEAFF.

The rearrangement links TRBV6-5 to TRBJ2-2; the D gene is possibly TRBD2 (5 bases). Germline V gene lookup returns CDR1 MNHEY and CDR2 SVGAGI. V was trimmed by 2 bases and J by 6 bases, leaving 10 bases between them. The CDR3 totals 14 residues. CDR3 DNA: TGTGCCAGCAGTTACGTCGCTAGCCCCGGGGAGCTGTTTTTT. This gives the protein CASSYVASPGELFF.

This chain uses TRBV5-1 with TRBJ1-1; TRBD1 aligns across 7 bases. The V segment lost 2 bases and the J segment 5 bases; nucleotides outside the gene matches: 9. The CDR3 covers 15 residues. Germline CDR1 reads SGHRS; CDR2 reads YFSETQ. DNA of the CDR3: TGCGCCAGCAGCTTCACTACCACAGGGGCAACTGAAGCTTTCTTT. This translates into CASSFTTTGATEAFF.

This clone was seen just once. The J gene is TRBJ1-6, the V gene TRBV9; a weak D match, TRBD1 (6 bases). V lost 3 bases, J lost 10 bases, and 14 bases lay in between. CDR3 length: 14 residues. The germline V gene encodes CDR1 SGDLS and CDR2 YYNGEE. CDR3 in DNA: TGTGCCAGCAGCGCCTCAGGGGCCAGGTCACCCCTCCACTTT. Protein: CASSASGARSPLHF.

This rearrangement joins TRBV9 to TRBJ2-5; 9 nucleotides agree with TRBD2. The germline gives CDR1 SGDLS, CDR2 YYNGEE. V was pared by 0 bases and J by 5 bases, with 8 bases of the junction left unmatched. This CDR3 region has 16 residues. CDR3: CASSVDQLAGGETQYF. CDR3 DNA sequence: TGTGCCAGCAGCGTAGATCAACTAGCGGGCGGCGAGACCCAGTACTTC.

The chain combines TRBV12-3 or TRBV12-4 with TRBJ2-5, with TRBD1 identical over 11 bases. V trimming: 8 bases; J trimming: 5 bases; junction bases outside the gene matches: 4. The CDR3 has 13 amino acids. This CDR3 is CASQDRGRETQYF. In nucleotides, the CDR3 is TGTGCCAGCCAGGACAGGGGGCGGGAGACCCAGTACTTC.

This chain links TRBV5-1 with TRBJ2-7, with 7 bases identical to TRBD1. Per the germline V gene, CDR1 is SGHRS and CDR2 is YFSETQ. The CDR3 extends over 14 amino acids. Trimming took 3 bases from V and 3 from J; bases not matched to a gene: 6. The CDR3 nucleotides are TGCGCCAGCAGCTCTGGGACAGATTACTACGAGCAGTACTTC. Encoded protein: CASSSGTDYYEQYF.

The chain employs TRBV6-1 and TRBJ1-1, with D unclear. The germline CDR1 and CDR2 sequences are MNHNS and SASEGT. V dropped 3 bases and J dropped 0 bases, with 5 bases sitting between them. This CDR3 is built from 13 residues. The CDR3 DNA sequence: TGTGCCAGCAGTGAGGCACTGAACACTGAAGCTTTCTTT. Its protein is CASSEALNTEAFF.

This clone came up a few times. The genes are TRBV19 and TRBJ2-7; 8 positions match TRBD1. The CDR3 covers 13 residues. The V gene's germline CDR1 is LNHDA and CDR2 SQIVND (reference sequence). Germline trimming cut 3 bases from V and 6 bases from J; bases unmatched to any gene: 4. The CDR3 DNA reads TGTGCCAGTAGTATTGGGACAGGTTCCGAGCAGTACTTC. Its protein is CASSIGTGSEQYF.

The V call is TRBV6-2 or TRBV6-3, the J call TRBJ2-7, with 9 bases fitting TRBD1. The CDR3 has 15 amino acids. Germline CDR1 reads MNHEY; CDR2 reads SVGEGT. The V gene end was trimmed by 5 bases and the J gene end by 2 bases; junction bases not matched to a gene: 7. CDR3 protein: CASSRSGQGPYEQYF. The CDR3 coding sequence is TGTGCCAGCAGTAGATCGGGACAGGGTCCCTACGAGCAGTACTTC.

The V gene is TRBV13, the J gene TRBJ1-3; D might be TRBD1 (6 bases). Deletions cut 4 bases from V and 4 bases from J, with 14 bases between. Germline values: CDR1 PRHDT, CDR2 FYEKMQ (reference sequence). The CDR3 has 15 amino acids. This CDR3 reads CASSSTGSEGNTIYF. DNA of the CDR3: TGTGCCAGCAGCTCAACAGGGTCGGAAGGAAACACCATATATTTT.

This clone was seen once. This chain uses TRBV6-5 with TRBJ1-4; 9 bases are a match to TRBD1. The length of the CDR3 is 15 residues. J lost 8 bases, V lost 5 bases, and 9 bases had no gene match. The V gene's germline CDR1 is MNHEY and CDR2 SVGAGI. The CDR3, as DNA: TGTGCCAGCAGTCGTAACAGGGGGCTAGAGGAAAAACTGTTTTTT. Translated, it gives CASSRNRGLEEKLFF.